The 5 T cell receptor beta chains below were found in one sample sequenced in a study of blood T cell repertoires in COVID-19. TCRdb keeps only in-frame clones here, not all; method: immunoSEQ multiplex PCR. The sample shows about 53,000 clones, approximately 90% of them seen only once. The sample taken for sequencing was peripheral blood. The source of these receptors is a man aged 45-65 years with acute or convalescent COVID-19.

V usage is TRBV10-3 and J usage is TRBJ1-2; maybe TRBD1 (5 bases). CDR1 and CDR2 (germline): ENHRY, SYGVKD. V lost 8 bases and J 3 bases, leaving 13 bases between the germline ends. This CDR3 is built from 13 residues. The CDR3 coding sequence is TGTGCCATCGGCGGGGCAGGAGACTATGGCTACACCTTC. This sequence encodes CAIGGAGDYGYTF.

In this sample, this clone turned up many times. The CDR3 here is CASSVGVEPYEQYF. In DNA form, the CDR3 reads TGTGCCAGCAGTGTAGGGGTAGAGCCCTACGAGCAGTACTTC. J is TRBJ2-7 and V is TRBV6-2 or TRBV6-3; tentative D call: TRBD1 (5 bases). The CDR3 totals 14 residues. V shed 5 bases and J shed 2 bases, with 13 bases lying between them. The germline V gene has CDR1 MNHEY and CDR2 SVGEGT.

This chain connects TRBV29-1 to TRBJ2-1, with 8 bases fitting TRBD2. The V and J ends lost 6 bases and 4 bases, in that order; junction bases with no gene match: 8. The CDR3 sequence is 14 residues long. Germline V gene sequence: CDR1 SQVTM, CDR2 ANQGSEA. CDR3 loop: CSVKTSGVYNEQFF. CDR3 coding DNA: TGCAGCGTAAAAACTAGCGGAGTATACAATGAGCAGTTCTTC.

The chain joins TRBV15 to TRBJ2-2; 8 nucleotides match TRBD2. The germline CDR1 and CDR2 sequences are LNHNV and YYDKDF (reference sequence). This CDR3 region has 15 residues. J lost 3 bases, V lost 6 bases, and 6 bases had no gene match. CDR3 in amino acids: CATRERREDTGELFF. DNA of the CDR3: TGTGCCACCAGGGAACGGCGGGAGGACACCGGGGAGCTGTTTTTT.

The V gene is TRBV19, the J gene TRBJ1-6; D ambiguous. CDR1 is LNHDA, CDR2 SQIVND, per germline (reference sequence). This CDR3 region has 14 residues. Trimming removed 2 bases at V and 8 bases at J, with 10 bases between. In nucleotides, the CDR3 is TGTGCCAGTAGTATACGCGTCGGGGATTCACCCCTCCACTTT. Translation gives CASSIRVGDSPLHF.